A selection of T cell receptor beta chains follows, all from one sample in a study of cytomegalovirus exposure and HLA in healthy donors. Here immunoSEQ multiplex PCR was the method, and the copy in TCRdb shows in-frame clones only, minus some. This table holds approximately 150,000 clones, more than 60% found once. Sequences were obtained from PBMCs. The source of these receptors is a man aged 25 to 45 in good health and CMV-seropositive. Both conserved end residues are trimmed from each CDR3. A D gene is named only where the DNA matches it firmly.

d_gene,j_gene,v_gene,CDR3aa
TRBD1,TRBJ1-1,TRBV7-9,ASRAGTGGRGTEAF
.,TRBJ2-3,TRBV27,ASSPNSGADTQY
.,TRBJ2-1,TRBV5-1,ASSFTGTRGSEQF
.,TRBJ1-4,TRBV28,ASTTGQFNEKLF
.,TRBJ2-7,TRBV30,AWGRTYEQY
.,TRBJ1-1,TRBV5-1,ASSFNRAGTEAF
TRBD2,TRBJ2-1,TRBV5-1,ASSLYTSARYEQF
TRBD1,TRBJ2-1,TRBV19,ASSRQGARNEQF
.,.,TRBV11-2,ASSIDFYEQY
.,TRBJ1-2,TRBV27,ASSFRVLGGYT
.,TRBJ2-3,TRBV2,ASSGGGGPGGY
TRBD1,TRBJ2-7,TRBV2,ASSDIRTGYEQY
TRBD1,TRBJ2-1,TRBV2,ASRADRGGFNEQF
.,TRBJ2-3,TRBV5-1,ASSLVQSTDTQY
.,TRBJ2-1,TRBV7-3,ASSPQSGTHNNEQF
TRBD1,TRBJ1-1,TRBV27,ASIGTGNTEAF
.,TRBJ2-5,TRBV10-3,AILVQETQY
.,TRBJ1-5,TRBV6-5,ASSYPPQGSNQPQH
.,TRBJ2-7,TRBV7-9,ASSPDPTGSYEQY
.,TRBJ2-7,TRBV5-6,ASSNRIYEQY
TRBD2,TRBJ2-5,TRBV7-2,ASSPSGIQETQY
.,TRBJ1-5,TRBV19,ASSTLTRGGGNQPQH
TRBD1,TRBJ1-1,TRBV19,ASSIQGANTEAF
.,TRBJ2-7,TRBV30,AWREGVTEQY
TRBD1,TRBJ2-3,TRBV6-4,ASSDSYLPRDRGADTQY
.,TRBJ1-2,TRBV30,AWSVDSWSGYT
TRBD2,TRBJ2-7,TRBV7-3,ASSLGTTYEQY
.,TRBJ1-5,TRBV5-1,ASRTDRNQPQH
.,TRBJ2-2,TRBV7-6,ASSLTGQLNTGELF
.,TRBJ2-5,TRBV27,ASSFGGRLQETQY
TRBD2,TRBJ2-5,TRBV7-9,ASSLAGGFLKETQY
TRBD1,TRBJ1-5,TRBV6-5,ATSGQGGYQPQH
TRBD2,TRBJ2-7,TRBV5-1,ASSLGTSGSEEQY
TRBD2,TRBJ2-3,TRBV9,ASSASSGSSLDTQY
.,TRBJ1-5,TRBV13,ASSLGGSAQPQH
.,TRBJ1-2,TRBV18,ASSPRIRESFDGYT
TRBD2,TRBJ2-1,TRBV28,ASISIAGGAYNEQF
.,.,TRBV7-2,ASSSPREGVTLAYEQY